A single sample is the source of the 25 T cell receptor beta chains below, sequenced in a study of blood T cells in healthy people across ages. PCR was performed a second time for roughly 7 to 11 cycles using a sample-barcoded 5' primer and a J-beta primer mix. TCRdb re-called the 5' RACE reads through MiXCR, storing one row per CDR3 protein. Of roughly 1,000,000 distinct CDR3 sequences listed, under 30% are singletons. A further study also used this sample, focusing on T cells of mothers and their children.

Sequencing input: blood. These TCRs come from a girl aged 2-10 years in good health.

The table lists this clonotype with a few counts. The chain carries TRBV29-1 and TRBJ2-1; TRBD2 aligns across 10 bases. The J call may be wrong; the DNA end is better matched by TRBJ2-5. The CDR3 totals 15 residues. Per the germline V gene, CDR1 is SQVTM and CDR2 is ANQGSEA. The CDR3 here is CSVEDPGLAKETQYF. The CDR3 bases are TGCAGCGTTGAAGACCCGGGACTAGCGAAGGAGACCCAGTACTTC.

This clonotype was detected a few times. This CDR3 is CSVEPAGGRENIQYF. The CDR3, as DNA: TGCAGCGTTGAACCCGCTGGCGGCAGGGAAAACATTCAGTACTTC. The V call is TRBV29-1, the J call TRBJ2-4; maybe TRBD1 (5 bases). V was trimmed by 2 bases and J by 5 bases, leaving 16 bases between them. The V gene's germline CDR1 is SQVTM and CDR2 ANQGSEA. The CDR3 sequence is 15 residues long. The full variable domain, its missing parts supplied by reference TRBV29-1 and TRBJ2-4, is SAVISQKPSRDICQRGTSLTIQCQVDSQVTMMFWYRQQPGQSLTLIATANQGSEATYESGFVIDKFPISRPNLTFSTLTVSNMSPEDSSIYLCSVEPAGGRENIQYFGAGTRLSVL.

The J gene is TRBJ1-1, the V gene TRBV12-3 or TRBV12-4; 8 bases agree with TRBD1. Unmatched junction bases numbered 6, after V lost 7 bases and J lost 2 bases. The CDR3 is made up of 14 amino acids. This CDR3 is CASTRTGPNTEAFF. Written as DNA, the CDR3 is TGTGCCAGCACCCGGACAGGGCCTAACACTGAAGCTTTCTTT.

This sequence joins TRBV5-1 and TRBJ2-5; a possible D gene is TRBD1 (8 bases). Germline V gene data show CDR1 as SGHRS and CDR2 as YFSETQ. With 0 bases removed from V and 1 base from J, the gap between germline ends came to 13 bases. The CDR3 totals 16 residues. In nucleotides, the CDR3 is TGCGCCAGCAGCTTGGGACAGGGGACTACCCAAGAGACCCAGTACTTC. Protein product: CASSLGQGTTQETQYF.

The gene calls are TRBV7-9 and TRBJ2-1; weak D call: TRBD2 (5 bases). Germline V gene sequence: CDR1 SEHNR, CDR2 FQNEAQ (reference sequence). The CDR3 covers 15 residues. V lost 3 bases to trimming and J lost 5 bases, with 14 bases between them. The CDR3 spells CASSFLIGADNEQFF. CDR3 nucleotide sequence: TGTGCCAGCAGCTTCTTAATAGGAGCGGACAATGAGCAGTTCTTC. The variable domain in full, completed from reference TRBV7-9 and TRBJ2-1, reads DTGVSQNPRHKITKRGQNVTFRCDPISEHNRLYWYRQTLGQGPEFLTYFQNEAQLEKSRLLSDRFSAERPKGSFSTLEIQRTEQGDSAMYLCASSFLIGADNEQFFGPGTRLTVL.

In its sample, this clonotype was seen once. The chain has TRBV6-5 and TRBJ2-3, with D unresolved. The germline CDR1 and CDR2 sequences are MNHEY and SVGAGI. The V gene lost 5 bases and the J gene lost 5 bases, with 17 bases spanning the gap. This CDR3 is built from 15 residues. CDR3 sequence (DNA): TGTGCCAGCAGTCCATCGGGCGGATCAGGAGATACGCAGTATTTT. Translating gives CASSPSGGSGDTQYF.

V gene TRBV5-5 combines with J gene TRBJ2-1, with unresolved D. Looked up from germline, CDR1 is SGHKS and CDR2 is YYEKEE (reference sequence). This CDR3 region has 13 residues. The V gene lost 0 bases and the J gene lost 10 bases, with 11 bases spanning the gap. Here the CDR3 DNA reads TGTGCCAGCAGCTTGGCACCGCATGAGGAGCAGTTCTTC. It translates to CASSLAPHEEQFF.

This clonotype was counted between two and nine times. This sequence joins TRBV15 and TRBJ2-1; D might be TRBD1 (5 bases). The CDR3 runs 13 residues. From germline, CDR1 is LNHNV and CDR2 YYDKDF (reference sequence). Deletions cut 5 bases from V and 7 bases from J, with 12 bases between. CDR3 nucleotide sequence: TGTGCCACCAGCGGGTTCAGGGTTAATGAGCAGTTCTTC. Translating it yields CATSGFRVNEQFF.

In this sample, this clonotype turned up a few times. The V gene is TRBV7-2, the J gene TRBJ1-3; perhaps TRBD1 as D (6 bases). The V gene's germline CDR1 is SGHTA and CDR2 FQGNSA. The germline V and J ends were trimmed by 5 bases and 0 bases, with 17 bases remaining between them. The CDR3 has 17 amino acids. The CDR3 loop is CASSPESTGGSGNTIYF. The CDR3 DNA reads TGTGCCAGCAGCCCAGAATCGACAGGTGGCTCTGGAAACACCATATATTTT.

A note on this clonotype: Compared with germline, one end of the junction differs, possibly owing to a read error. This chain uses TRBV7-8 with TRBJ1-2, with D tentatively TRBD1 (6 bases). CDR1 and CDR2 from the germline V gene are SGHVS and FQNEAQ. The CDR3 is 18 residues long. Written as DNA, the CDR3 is TGTGCCAGAAGCTTCAGTTTAGGGGGGACACTGGGGGGCTATGGCTACACCTTC. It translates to CARSFSLGGTLGGYGYTF.

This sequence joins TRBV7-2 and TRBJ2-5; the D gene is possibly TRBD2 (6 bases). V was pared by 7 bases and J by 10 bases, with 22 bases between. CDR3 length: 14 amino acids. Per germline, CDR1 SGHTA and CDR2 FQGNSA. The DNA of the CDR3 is TGTGCCAGCACCACATCACGGGGGAATAGTAACCAGTACTTC. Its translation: CASTTSRGNSNQYF.

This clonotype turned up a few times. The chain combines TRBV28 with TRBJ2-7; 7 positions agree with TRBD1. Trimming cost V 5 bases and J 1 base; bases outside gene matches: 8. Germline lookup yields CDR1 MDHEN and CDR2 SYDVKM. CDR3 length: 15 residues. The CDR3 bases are TGTGCCAGCAGTACTAGGGGGCGAACGTCCTACGAGCAGTACTTC. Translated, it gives CASSTRGRTSYEQYF.

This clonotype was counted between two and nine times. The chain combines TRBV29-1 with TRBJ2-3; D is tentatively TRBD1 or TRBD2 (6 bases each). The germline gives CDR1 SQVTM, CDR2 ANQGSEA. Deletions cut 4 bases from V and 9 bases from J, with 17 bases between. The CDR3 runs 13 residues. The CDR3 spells CSVVPESGGTQYF. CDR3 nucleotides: TGCAGCGTTGTACCTGAGTCCGGGGGCACGCAGTATTTT.

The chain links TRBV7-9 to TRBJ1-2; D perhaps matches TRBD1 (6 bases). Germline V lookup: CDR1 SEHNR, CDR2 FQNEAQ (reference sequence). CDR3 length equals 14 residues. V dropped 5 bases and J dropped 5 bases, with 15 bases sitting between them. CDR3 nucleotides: TGTGCCAGCAGCCCGTACCGGGACAATTATGGCTACACCTTC. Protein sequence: CASSPYRDNYGYTF.

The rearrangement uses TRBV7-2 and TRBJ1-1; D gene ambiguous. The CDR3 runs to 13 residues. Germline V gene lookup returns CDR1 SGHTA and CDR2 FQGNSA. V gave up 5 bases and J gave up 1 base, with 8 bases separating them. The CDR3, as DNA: TGTGCCAGCAGCCCCGACTGGAACACTGAAGCTTTCTTT. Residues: CASSPDWNTEAFF.

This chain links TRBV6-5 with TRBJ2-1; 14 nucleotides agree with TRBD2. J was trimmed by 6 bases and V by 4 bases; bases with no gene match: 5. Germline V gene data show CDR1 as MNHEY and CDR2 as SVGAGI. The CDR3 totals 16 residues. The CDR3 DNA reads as TGTGCCAGCAGTTCCTGGACTAGCGGGAGGCCCAATGAGCAGTTCTTC. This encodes CASSSWTSGRPNEQFF.

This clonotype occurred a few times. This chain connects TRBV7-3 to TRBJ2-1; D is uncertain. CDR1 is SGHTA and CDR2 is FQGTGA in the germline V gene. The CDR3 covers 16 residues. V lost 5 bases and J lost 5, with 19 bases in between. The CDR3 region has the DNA TGTGCCAGCAGCCCCGCAACAACCGGCCTTAACAATGAGCAGTTCTTC. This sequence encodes CASSPATTGLNNEQFF.

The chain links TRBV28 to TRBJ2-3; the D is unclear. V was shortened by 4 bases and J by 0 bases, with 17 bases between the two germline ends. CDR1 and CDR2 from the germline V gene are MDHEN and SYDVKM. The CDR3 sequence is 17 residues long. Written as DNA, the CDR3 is TGTGCCAGCAGTTACCCACCAAGTCCGGGTAGCACAGATACGCAGTATTTT. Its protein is CASSYPPSPGSTDTQYF. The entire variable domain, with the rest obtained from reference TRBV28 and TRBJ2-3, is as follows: DVKVTQSSRYLVKRTGEKVFLECVQDMDHENMFWYRQDPGLGLRLIYFSYDVKMKEKGDIPEGYSVSREKKERFSLILESASTNQTSMYLCASSYPPSPGSTDTQYFGPGTRLTVL.

The DNA of the CDR3 is TGTGCCAGCAGTTTAGTCAGGGAGAATAATGAAAAACTGTTTTTT. This encodes CASSLVRENNEKLFF. The rearrangement uses TRBV12-3 or TRBV12-4 and TRBJ1-4; TRBD1 might be the D (5 bases). The CDR3 length is 15 residues. V gave up 1 base and J gave up 4 bases, with 10 bases separating them.

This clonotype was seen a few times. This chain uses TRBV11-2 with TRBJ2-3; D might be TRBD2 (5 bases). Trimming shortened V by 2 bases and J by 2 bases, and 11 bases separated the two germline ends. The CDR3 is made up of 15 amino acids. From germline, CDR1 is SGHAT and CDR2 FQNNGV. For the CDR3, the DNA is TGTGCCAGCAGCTTACAAGCGGATTACACAGATACGCAGTATTTT. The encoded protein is CASSLQADYTDTQYF.

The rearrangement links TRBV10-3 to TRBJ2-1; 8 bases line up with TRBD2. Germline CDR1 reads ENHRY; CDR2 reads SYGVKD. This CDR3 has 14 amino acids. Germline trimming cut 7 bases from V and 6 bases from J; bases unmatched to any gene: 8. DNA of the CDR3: TGTGCCATCAAGCAGCGGGAGAGTCCCAATGAGCAGTTCTTC. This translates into CAIKQRESPNEQFF.

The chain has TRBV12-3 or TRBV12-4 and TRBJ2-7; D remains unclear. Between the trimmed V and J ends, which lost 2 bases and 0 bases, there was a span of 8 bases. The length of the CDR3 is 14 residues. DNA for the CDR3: TGTGCCAGCAGTTTAATGCCGAGCTCCTACGAGCAGTACTTC. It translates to CASSLMPSSYEQYF.

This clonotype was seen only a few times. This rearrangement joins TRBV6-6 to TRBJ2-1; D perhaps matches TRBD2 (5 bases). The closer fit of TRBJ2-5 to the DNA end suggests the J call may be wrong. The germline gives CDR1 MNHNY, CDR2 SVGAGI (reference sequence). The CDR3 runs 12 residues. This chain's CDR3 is CASSKRWETQYF. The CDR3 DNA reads TGTGCCAGCAGTAAGCGGTGGGAGACCCAGTACTTC.

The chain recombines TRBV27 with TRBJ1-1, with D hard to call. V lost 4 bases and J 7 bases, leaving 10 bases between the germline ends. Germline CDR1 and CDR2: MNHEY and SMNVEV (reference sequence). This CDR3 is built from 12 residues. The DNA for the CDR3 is TGTGCCAGCAGTTCCATCCGTAATGAAGCTTTCTTT. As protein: CASSSIRNEAFF.

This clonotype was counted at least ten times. CDR3 sequence reads: CASSEGVLAGVYNEQFF. The CDR3 coding sequence is TGTGCCAGCAGTGAAGGGGTTTTAGCGGGGGTCTACAATGAGCAGTTCTTC. The chain recombines TRBV2 with TRBJ2-1; 9 nucleotides match TRBD2. Losses at the gene ends were 1 base for V and 3 bases for J; bases not matched to a gene: 7. Germline V gene lookup returns CDR1 SNHLY and CDR2 FYNNEI. The CDR3 covers 17 residues.